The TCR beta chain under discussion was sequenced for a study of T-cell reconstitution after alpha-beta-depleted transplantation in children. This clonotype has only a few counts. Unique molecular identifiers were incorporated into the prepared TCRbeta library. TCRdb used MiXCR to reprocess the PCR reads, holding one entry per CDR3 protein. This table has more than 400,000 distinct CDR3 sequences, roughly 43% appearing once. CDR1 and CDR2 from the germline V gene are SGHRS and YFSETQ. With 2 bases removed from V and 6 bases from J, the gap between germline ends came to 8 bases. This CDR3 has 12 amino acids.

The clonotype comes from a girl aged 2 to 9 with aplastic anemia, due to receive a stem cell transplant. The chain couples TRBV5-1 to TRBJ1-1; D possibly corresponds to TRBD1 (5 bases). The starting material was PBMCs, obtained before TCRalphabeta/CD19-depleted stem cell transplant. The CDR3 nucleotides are TGCGCCAGCAGCTTCGAGGGGCCTGAAGCTTTCTTT. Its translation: CASSFEGPEAFF.